This is a list of T cell receptor beta chains from one sample in a study of shared T cell receptors in the human thymus. TCRdb's copy holds only in-frame clones and misses some; the assay was immunoSEQ multiplex PCR. The sample lists around 340,000 clones, roughly 94% occurring once. Material: thymocytes. The receptors originated from a human donor. Both conserved end residues are part of each CDR3. A D gene is named only where the DNA matches it firmly. Not all rows give a size; the values are once, few, many and, for expanded clones, a class.

d_gene | j_gene | abundance | v_gene | CDR3nt | CDR3aa
TRBD2 | TRBJ2-2 | . | TRBV27 | TGTGCCAGCTTTGTCCGGGGGGTCGCTTTTGAGCGGGAGTCCCCCACCGGGGAGCTGTTTTTT | CASFVRGVAFERESPTGELFF
. | TRBJ2-6 | . | TRBV6-1 | TGTGCCAGCAGTGATGAGGAGGTTGGGTCTGGGGCCAACGTCCTGACTTTC | CASSDEEVGSGANVLTF
. | TRBJ1-4 | . | TRBV29-1 | TGCAGCGTTGCTAAAGGGAGGGGATCTAATGAAAAACTGTTTTTT | CSVAKGRGSNEKLFF
. | TRBJ2-7 | . | TRBV27 | TGTGCCAGCAGTTTAGTTTCAGGATCTTCCTACGACGAGCAGTACTTC | CASSLVSGSSYDEQYF
. | TRBJ1-5 | once | TRBV28 | TGTGCCAGCAAGGCCGCTTATAGCAATCAGCCCCAGCATTTT | CASKAAYSNQPQHF
TRBD1 | TRBJ2-7 | . | TRBV27 | TGTGCCAGCAGTCCCGGACAGGGTCGTTACGAGCAGTACTTC | CASSPGQGRYEQYF
TRBD2 | TRBJ2-3 | . | TRBV6-1 | TGTGCCAGCAGTGATGAAGGGACTAGCGGGAGGGAGACTAGCACAGATACGCAGTATTTT | CASSDEGTSGRETSTDTQYF
. | TRBJ1-5 | once | TRBV4-1 | TGCGCCAGCAGCCAACAAAGGGCCCAGGATCATCAGCCCCAGCATTTT | CASSQQRAQDHQPQHF
. | TRBJ2-5 | . | TRBV7-2 | TGTGCCAGCAGCTTATTCCTGGCGGGGCACCAAGAGACCCAGTACTTC | CASSLFLAGHQETQYF
. | TRBJ2-1 | . | TRBV15 | TGTGCCACCAGCAGAGATGAAGACCCTAGCTCCTACAATGAGCAGTTCTTC | CATSRDEDPSSYNEQFF
TRBD2 | TRBJ2-7 | . | TRBV10-1 | TGCGCCAGCAGGGACTTAGCGGGCCTGGAACTCTCCTACGAGCAGTACTTC | CASRDLAGLELSYEQYF
. | TRBJ2-5 | . | TRBV6-6 | TGTGCCAGCAGTTACACCCCGGCAGGGGTTCGGGAGACCCAGTACTTC | CASSYTPAGVRETQYF
. | TRBJ2-7 | once | TRBV5-4 | TGTGCCAGCAGCTTGGAAGAATCCTACGAGCAGTACTTC | CASSLEESYEQYF
TRBD2 | TRBJ2-3 | once | TRBV11-2 | TGTGCCGGAACCGGGGGGGTGGACGGGATCGATACGCAGTATTTT | CAGTGGVDGIDTQYF
. | TRBJ1-1 | . | TRBV27 | TGTGCCAGCAGCTCAGGGAATTTGAACACTGAAGCTTTCTTT | CASSSGNLNTEAFF
TRBD1 | TRBJ2-7 | . | TRBV5-1 | TGCGCCAGCAGCTTGAGGACCGGGACAGCGCTCTGGGAGCAGTACTTC | CASSLRTGTALWEQYF
TRBD1 | TRBJ1-4 | . | TRBV11-2 | TGTGCCAGCAGACCTACTCAGACAGGGGACGGGCTGTTTTTT | CASRPTQTGDGLFF
. | TRBJ1-4 | . | TRBV19 | TGTGCCAGTAGTACAGGAAAGAGAGAAAAACTGTTTTTT | CASSTGKREKLFF
TRBD1 | TRBJ2-7 | . | TRBV4-1 | TGCGCCAGCAGCGCACAGGGGTACGAGCAGTACTTC | CASSAQGYEQYF
. | TRBJ2-1 | . | TRBV28 | TGTGCCAGCAGTCCCGGGACTCTCCGCTCCTACAATGAGCAGTTCTTC | CASSPGTLRSYNEQFF
TRBD1 | TRBJ2-2 | . | TRBV2 | TGTGCCAGCAGGGAGAGACAGGGGAACGGGGAGCTGTTTTTT | CASRERQGNGELFF
. | TRBJ2-1 | . | TRBV30 | TGTGCCTGGAGTGTTCCATCCAGCTCCTACAATGAGCAGTTCTTC | CAWSVPSSSYNEQFF
. | TRBJ2-1 | . | TRBV28 | TGTGCCAGCAGTTTAGGCGGACAGTTGAATGAGCAGTTCTTC | CASSLGGQLNEQFF
TRBD2 | TRBJ2-2 | . | TRBV14 | TGTGCCAGCAATTACGACCACCCTGAGCGGGAGGGTTCCAACCACCGTGCGAACACCGGGGAGCTGTTTTTT | CASNYDHPEREGSNHRANTGELFF
. | TRBJ1-2 | . | TRBV25-1 | TGTGCCAGCAGTGGGAACAGGAATAAAGGTGGCTACACCTTC | CASSGNRNKGGYTF
TRBD1 | TRBJ2-2 | . | TRBV27 | TGTGCCAGCAGCCGGGACAGGGGCCACGGGGAGCTGTTTTTT | CASSRDRGHGELFF
TRBD2 | TRBJ2-1 | . | TRBV4-2 | TGTGCCAGCAGCCACACCCACGGACTAGCGGGAGGGGTTGAGCAGTTCTTC | CASSHTHGLAGGVEQFF
. | TRBJ2-2 | . | TRBV5-6 | TGTGCCAGCAGCCCGGACAGTCTCACCGGGGAGCTGTTTTTT | CASSPDSLTGELFF
. | TRBJ2-1 | . | TRBV5-6 | TGTGCCAGCAGCCTCGGAGGCAATGAGCAGTTCTTC | CASSLGGNEQFF
. | TRBJ2-7 | . | TRBV20-1 | TGCAGCCTGGACACCCCCTACGAGCAGTACTTC | CSLDTPYEQYF
. | TRBJ2-3 | . | TRBV27 | TGTGCCAGCAGTTCTGAGCGGGGCACAGATACGCAGTATTTT | CASSSERGTDTQYF
. | TRBJ1-1 | . | TRBV14 | TGTGCCAGCAGCCAAGACAGGCTGAACACTGAAGCTTTCTTT | CASSQDRLNTEAFF
. | TRBJ2-7 | . | TRBV9 | TGTGCCAGCAGCGCCCAACAGGTTACAGACTACGAGCAGTACTTC | CASSAQQVTDYEQYF
TRBD1 | TRBJ1-1 | . | TRBV18 | TGTGCCAGCTCACCGGGACAGTCGAACACTGAAGCTTTCTTT | CASSPGQSNTEAFF
. | TRBJ2-7 | . | TRBV6-1 | TGTGCCAGCAGTGAATTAAGGGGCCCCCGGTTCGAGCAGTACTTC | CASSELRGPRFEQYF
. | TRBJ1-4 | . | TRBV9 | TGTGCCAGCCAAAGACGGGCTAATGAAAAACTGTTTTTT | CASQRRANEKLFF
. | TRBJ1-4 | . | TRBV11-2 | TGTGCCAGCAGCTTAGATAAGGATTTGGGTGAAAAACTGTTTTTT | CASSLDKDLGEKLFF
TRBD2 | TRBJ2-1 | . | TRBV30 | TGTGCCTGGAGTGTCCAAGGACTAGCGAAAAATGAGCAGTTCTTC | CAWSVQGLAKNEQFF
TRBD1 | TRBJ1-5 | once | TRBV27 | TGTGCCAGCAGTAATCCGGGACAGGGGGCGCAACAGCCCCAGCATTTT | CASSNPGQGAQQPQHF
TRBD1 | TRBJ2-7 | . | TRBV9 | TGTGCCAGCACCACATCAGGACAGGGTCCATCCTACGAGCAGTACTTC | CASTTSGQGPSYEQYF
. | TRBJ2-7 | . | TRBV20-1 | TGCAGTGCTAGAGATCGAGACGAGCAGTACTTC | CSARDRDEQYF
TRBD2 | TRBJ2-7 | . | TRBV7-4 | TGTGCCAGCAGCAGGGGACTAGCGGGCGACGAGCAGTACTTC | CASSRGLAGDEQYF
TRBD1 | TRBJ2-7 | . | TRBV7-9 | TGTGCCAGCAGCTTAGATGGGACAGTCCTCTACGAGCAGTACTTC | CASSLDGTVLYEQYF
. | TRBJ2-1 | . | TRBV11-2 | TGTGCCAGCAGCTTAGTGTTGATAAGGGATACGGGGGATGAGCAGTTCTTC | CASSLVLIRDTGDEQFF
TRBD2 | TRBJ2-3 | few | TRBV27 | TGTGCCAGCAGTCTAGGTAGCGGGGAGGCGCAGTATTTT | CASSLGSGEAQYF
. | TRBJ2-2 | few | TRBV7-9 | TGTGCCAGCAGCTTAGCGGGTTCGGCCGGGGAGCTGTTTTTT | CASSLAGSAGELFF
. | TRBJ1-4 | . | TRBV7-2 | TGTGCCAGCAGCTCGGACGGAGCAACTAATGAAAAACTGTTTTTT | CASSSDGATNEKLFF
TRBD1 | TRBJ2-7 | . | TRBV18 | TGTGCCAGCTCACGCGGGACAGGGATCTACGAGCAGTACTTC | CASSRGTGIYEQYF